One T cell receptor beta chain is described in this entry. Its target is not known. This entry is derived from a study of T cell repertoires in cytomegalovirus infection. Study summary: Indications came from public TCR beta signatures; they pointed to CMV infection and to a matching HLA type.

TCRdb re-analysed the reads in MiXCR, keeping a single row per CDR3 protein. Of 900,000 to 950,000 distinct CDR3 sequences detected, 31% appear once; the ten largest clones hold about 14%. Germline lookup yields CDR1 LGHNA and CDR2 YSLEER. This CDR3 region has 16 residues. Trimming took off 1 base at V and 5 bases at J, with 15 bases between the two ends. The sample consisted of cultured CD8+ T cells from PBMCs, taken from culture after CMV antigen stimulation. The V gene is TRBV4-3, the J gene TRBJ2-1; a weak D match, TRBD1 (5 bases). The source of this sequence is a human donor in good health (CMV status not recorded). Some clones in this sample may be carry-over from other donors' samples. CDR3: CASSQVRVGLHNEQFF. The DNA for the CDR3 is TGCGCCAGCAGCCAAGTCAGGGTGGGGCTCCACAATGAGCAGTTCTTC.